These 21 T cell receptor beta chains were all obtained from the same sample, sequenced in a study of T-cell memory formation after mild COVID-19. TCRdb used MiXCR to reprocess the 5' RACE reads, holding one entry per CDR3 protein. This table holds 300,000 or so distinct CDR3 sequences, more than 15% found once. Sequenced: PBMCs or a T cell subset sorted from them (not recorded which). All receptors come from a man aged 18 to 29 who had mild COVID-19 (a few samples of this study predate the infection). Cell type and time point are not known.

V usage is TRBV5-5 and J usage is TRBJ1-1; 8 bases line up with TRBD1. There are 16 residues in the CDR3. Germline CDR1 reads SGHKS; CDR2 reads YYEKEE (reference sequence). With 2 bases clipped from V and 2 bases from J, the junction kept 8 bases outside the gene matches. CDR3 residues: CASSLLPTGDNTEAFF. As DNA, the CDR3 is TGTGCCAGCAGCTTACTGCCGACAGGGGACAACACTGAAGCTTTCTTT.

The rearrangement links TRBV5-4 to TRBJ1-6, with 7 bases aligning to TRBD1. CDR1 and CDR2 (germline): SGHNT, YYREEE (reference sequence). With V trimmed by 4 bases and J by 8 bases, 9 bases remained unmatched. The CDR3 covers 15 residues. Written as DNA, the CDR3 is TGTGCCAGCAGCCCCAACAGGGGAACGGATTCACCCCTCCACTTT. Translation gives CASSPNRGTDSPLHF. The full variable domain, rest sourced from reference TRBV5-4 and TRBJ1-6, is ETGVTQSPTHLIKTRGQQVTLRCSSQSGHNTVSWYQQALGQGPQFIFQYYREEENGRGNFPPRFSGLQFPNYSSELNVNALELDDSALYLCASSPNRGTDSPLHFGNGTRLTVT.

The chain combines TRBV5-1 with TRBJ1-1, with D perhaps matching TRBD1 (6 bases). V shed 3 bases and J shed 1 base, with 19 bases lying between them. The germline gives CDR1 SGHRS, CDR2 YFSETQ. There are 17 residues in the CDR3. The CDR3 coding sequence is TGCGCCAGCAGCTACCTCAATACGACAGGACCGAACACTGAAGCTTTCTTT. Encoded protein: CASSYLNTTGPNTEAFF.

This clonotype was seen only a few times. The rearrangement links TRBV20-1 to TRBJ2-1, with D perhaps TRBD1 (6 bases). CDR3 length: 12 residues. Germline V CDR1 and CDR2: DFQATT, SNEGSKA (reference sequence). CDR3 protein: CSTGTTNNEQFF. For the CDR3, the DNA is TGCAGCACCGGGACAACAAACAATGAGCAGTTCTTC.

The chain carries TRBV12-3 or TRBV12-4 and TRBJ1-3; D call uncertain. The V end was cut by 7 bases, the J end by 2 bases, with 12 bases between. The CDR3 length is 14 residues. CDR3 sequence reads: CASILNNAGNTIYF. Written as DNA, the CDR3 is TGTGCCAGCATCCTAAATAACGCTGGAAACACCATATATTTT.

In its sample, this clonotype was seen many times. The chain recombines TRBV7-2 with TRBJ1-1; 7 bases fit TRBD1. Germline CDR1 SGHTA, CDR2 FQGNSA. Losses at the gene ends were 5 bases for V and 8 bases for J; bases not matched to a gene: 8. CDR3 length: 13 residues. CDR3 nucleotides: TGTGCCAGCAGCCCCCGACAGGGAACGGAAGCTTTCTTT. It codes for CASSPRQGTEAFF.

This clonotype has ten or more counts. V gene TRBV4-1 combines with J gene TRBJ1-1, with D unresolved. The length of the CDR3 is 15 residues. CDR1 is MGHRA, CDR2 YSYEKL, per germline. Trimming left V 0 bases short and J 1 base short, with 9 bases between. The CDR3 sequence: CASSQEDGGNTEAFF. CDR3 DNA sequence: TGCGCCAGCAGCCAAGAAGATGGTGGGAACACTGAAGCTTTCTTT.

The table lists this clonotype with a few counts. The chain couples TRBV2 to TRBJ1-1; TRBD1 is a possible D gene (6 bases). Trimming took 7 bases from V and 3 from J, leaving 12 bases between them. The CDR3 contains 13 residues. Germline assignment: CDR1 SNHLY and CDR2 FYNNEI. This CDR3 reads CASKQGDYTEAFF. Here the CDR3 DNA reads TGTGCCAGCAAACAGGGTGATTACACTGAAGCTTTCTTT.

This clonotype has just a few counts. The chain couples TRBV6-6 to TRBJ2-7; 11 nucleotides match TRBD1. CDR3 length: 16 residues. The J segment lost 4 bases and the V segment lost 1 base, leaving 6 bases of the junction unmatched. Looked up from germline, CDR1 is MNHNY and CDR2 is SVGAGI (reference sequence). For the CDR3, the DNA is TGTGCCAGCAGTTACTACGGGACAGGGGGTGCTTACGAGCAGTACGTC. This sequence encodes CASSYYGTGGAYEQYV.

This clonotype occurred a few times. This chain joins TRBV4-3 and TRBJ1-6; D may be TRBD1 (6 bases). V was pared by 0 bases and J by 3 bases, with 15 bases between. The CDR3 covers 18 residues. The germline V gene has CDR1 LGHNA and CDR2 YSLEER. CDR3 nucleotides: TGCGCCAGCAGCCAAGAATCCGCAGGGGAGGACTATAATTCACCCCTCCACTTT. It is translated as CASSQESAGEDYNSPLHF.

The table lists this clonotype with many counts. V gene TRBV4-1 combines with J gene TRBJ2-5; no reliable D call. V lost 3 bases, J lost 9 bases, and 23 bases lay in between. The CDR3 extends over 16 amino acids. The germline gives CDR1 MGHRA, CDR2 YSYEKL. CDR3 residues: CASSQKEGFGETAQYF. The CDR3 coding sequence is TGCGCCAGCAGCCAGAAAGAAGGATTTGGGGAAACGGCCCAGTACTTC.

Only a few counts were recorded for this clonotype. The chain links TRBV6-5 to TRBJ1-6; D remains ambiguous. The V end was cut by 5 bases, the J end by 9 bases, with 11 bases between. The CDR3 extends over 13 amino acids. Germline lookup yields CDR1 MNHEY and CDR2 SVGAGI. The CDR3 protein is CASSKVQRSPLHF. The CDR3 DNA reads TGTGCCAGCAGTAAGGTGCAACGTTCACCCCTCCACTTT.

V usage is TRBV7-2 and J usage is TRBJ2-2; 7 bases are a match to TRBD2. Looked up from germline, CDR1 is SGHTA and CDR2 is FQGNSA. The CDR3 spans 16 residues. V shed 6 bases and J 4 bases; nucleotides not matched to a gene: 11. CDR3 protein: CASSTGGGLGTGELFF. The CDR3 nucleotides are TGTGCCAGCAGTACGGGCGGGGGACTGGGCACCGGGGAGCTGTTTTTT.

This clonotype has a handful of counts. The chain combines TRBV7-8 with TRBJ2-3; no definite D call. The CDR3 covers 17 residues. Germline V gene lookup returns CDR1 SGHVS and CDR2 FQNEAQ. Between the trimmed V and J ends, which lost 1 base and 0 bases, there was a span of 14 bases. The CDR3 coding sequence is TGTGCCAGCAGCTTAGGCGGTCGGTTTTTGAGCACAGATACGCAGTATTTT. Residues: CASSLGGRFLSTDTQYF. Filled out from reference TRBV7-8 and TRBJ2-3, the complete variable domain reads GAGVSQSPRYKVAKRGQDVALRCDPISGHVSLFWYQQALGQGPEFLTYFQNEAQLDKSGLPSDRFFAERPEGSVSTLKIQRTQQEDSAVYLCASSLGGRFLSTDTQYFGPGTRLTVL.

This chain joins TRBV4-3 and TRBJ2-1; 9 bases map to TRBD1. The germline V gene encodes CDR1 LGHNA and CDR2 YSLEER. The length of the CDR3 is 16 residues. V was pared by 1 base and J by 9 bases, with 10 bases of the junction left unmatched. Here the CDR3 DNA reads TGCGCCAGCAGCCAAGTCGGGACAGGGTCCCTCGGTGAGCAGTTCTTC. Its translation is CASSQVGTGSLGEQFF.

The rearrangement joins TRBV12-3 or TRBV12-4 to TRBJ2-3; TRBD1 matches at 8 bases. This CDR3 is built from 15 residues. The ends lost 6 bases at V and 1 base at J; junction bases unmatched: 6. CDR3 protein: CASRPVTGGTDTQYF. In nucleotides, the CDR3 is TGTGCCAGCAGACCCGTGACAGGGGGCACAGATACGCAGTATTTT.

V is TRBV3-1 and J is TRBJ2-2; D is possibly TRBD2 (5 bases). Between the trimmed V and J ends, which lost 2 bases and 5 bases, there was a span of 9 bases. CDR3 size: 14 residues. Germline loops: CDR1 LGHDT, CDR2 YNNKEL (reference sequence). The CDR3 nucleotides read TGTGCCAGCAGCCAACGGGAATTTACCGGGGAGCTGTTTTTT. Its translation: CASSQREFTGELFF.

V gene TRBV4-1 combines with J gene TRBJ2-1, with 7 bases fitting TRBD1. The CDR3 extends over 15 amino acids. Germline-derived CDR1 and CDR2 are MGHRA and YSYEKL. The V gene end was trimmed by 2 bases and the J gene end by 6 bases; junction bases not matched to a gene: 7. The CDR3 loop is CASSQSTGYGNEQFF. Here the CDR3 DNA reads TGCGCCAGCAGCCAATCGACAGGGTACGGCAATGAGCAGTTCTTC.

CDR3 sequence (DNA): TGTGCCAGCAGAGAACCGGGACTAGCGTTCCCCCGTGAGCAGTTCTTC. Translation gives CASREPGLAFPREQFF. The chain uses TRBV12-3 or TRBV12-4 and TRBJ2-1, with 10 bases that match TRBD2. The CDR3 has 16 amino acids. After removal of 6 bases from V and 9 bases from J, the junction contained 14 bases not matched to a gene.

The table lists this clonotype with a few counts. The V call is TRBV5-1, the J call TRBJ1-2, with D maybe TRBD1 (6 bases). The V and J ends lost 0 bases and 3 bases respectively, with 12 bases between them. Germline lookup yields CDR1 SGHRS and CDR2 YFSETQ. The CDR3 is 15 residues long. CDR3 region: CASSLAGQSDYGYTF. The DNA for the CDR3 is TGCGCCAGCAGCTTGGCCGGACAGTCAGACTATGGCTACACCTTC.

The chain uses TRBV18 and TRBJ1-5; weak D call: TRBD1 (6 bases). Deletions cut 6 bases from V and 5 bases from J, with 20 bases between. The length of the CDR3 is 16 residues. Germline V lookup: CDR1 KGHSH, CDR2 LQKENI. The chain's CDR3 is CASSDSLDRTDQPQHF. The CDR3 DNA follows: TGTGCCAGCTCTGACTCCTTGGACAGAACCGATCAGCCCCAGCATTTT. The variable domain in full, completed from reference TRBV18 and TRBJ1-5, reads NAGVMQNPRHLVRRRGQEARLRCSPMKGHSHVYWYRQLPEEGLKFMVYLQKENIIDESGMPKERFSAEFPKEGPSILRIQQVVRGDSAAYFCASSDSLDRTDQPQHFGDGTRLSIL.